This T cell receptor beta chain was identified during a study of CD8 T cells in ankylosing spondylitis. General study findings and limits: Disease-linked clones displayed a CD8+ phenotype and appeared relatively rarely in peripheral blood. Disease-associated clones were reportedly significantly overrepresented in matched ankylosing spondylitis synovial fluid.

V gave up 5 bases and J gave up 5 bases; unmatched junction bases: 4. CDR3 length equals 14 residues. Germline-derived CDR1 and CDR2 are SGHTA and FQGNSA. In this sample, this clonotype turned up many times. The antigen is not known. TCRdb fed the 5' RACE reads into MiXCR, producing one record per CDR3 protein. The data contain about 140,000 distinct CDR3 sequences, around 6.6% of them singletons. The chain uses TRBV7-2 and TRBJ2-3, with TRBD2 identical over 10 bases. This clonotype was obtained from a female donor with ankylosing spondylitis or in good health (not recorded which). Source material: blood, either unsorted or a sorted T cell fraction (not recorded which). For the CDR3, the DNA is TGTGCCAGCAGCAGCGGGGGGGGTGGAGATACGCAGTATTTT. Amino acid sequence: CASSSGGGGDTQYF.